This T cell receptor beta chain was retrieved from a study of blood T cell repertoires in COVID-19. At the level of the study: Sites in the United States, Italy and Spain provided acute and convalescent COVID-19 samples. PBMCs, B-cell-depleted T cells, or T cells were the source of the cDNA or gDNA that made up the material.

In the authors' methods: Amplification of reference gene primers provided the estimated nucleated cell counts. Generated by immunoSEQ multiplex PCR, the TCRdb table keeps only in-frame clones and is missing some. From that table come the V and J calls and clone size; the DNA was used to work out D and trimming. The sample has 120,000 or so clones; 80% to 90% are singletons. V lost 2 bases and J lost 8; bases outside the gene matches: 4. The CDR3 sequence is 13 residues long. Germline V CDR1 and CDR2: ENHRY, SYGVKD. This rearrangement joins TRBV10-3 to TRBJ1-2; 8 positions match TRBD1. This sequence originates from a man in his 70s who had recovered from COVID-19. Sequenced sample: peripheral blood. This CDR3 is CAISERTGRGYTF. Here the CDR3 DNA reads TGTGCCATCAGTGAGAGGACAGGGCGCGGCTACACCTTC.